In its sample, the clone carrying this T cell receptor (beta chain) was seen once. The sample originates from a study of shared clonotypes between healthy human individuals. This CDR3 has 16 residues. Germline V CDR1 and CDR2: SGHRS, YFSETQ. The J segment lost 7 bases and the V segment lost 3 bases, leaving 12 bases of the junction unmatched. Some clones are missing from TCRdb's copy, which holds only in-frame ones; the method was immunoSEQ multiplex PCR. The table lists 700,000 to 950,000 clones, about 96% of them singletons. Naive CD8 cells, CD45RO-negative and positively selected for CCR7, excluded terminally differentiated effector memory CD45RA+ cells.

The TCR originated in a man aged 25-45 years in good health. Material: naive CD8+ T cells sorted from blood. This chain uses TRBV5-1 with TRBJ1-4; 7 bases align to TRBD1. CDR3 nucleotides: TGCGCCAGCAGCTATACGGACAGGCACTCCCTTGAAAAACTGTTTTTT. Amino acids: CASSYTDRHSLEKLFF.